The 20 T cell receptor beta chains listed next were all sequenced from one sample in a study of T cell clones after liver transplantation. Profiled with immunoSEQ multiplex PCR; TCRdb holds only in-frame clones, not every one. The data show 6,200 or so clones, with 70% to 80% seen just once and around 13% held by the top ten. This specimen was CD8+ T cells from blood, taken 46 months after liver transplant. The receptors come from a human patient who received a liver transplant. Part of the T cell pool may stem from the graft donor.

The CDR3 is CASSSLAGVLGRTDTQYF. The CDR3 DNA reads TGTGCCAGCAGCTCACTAGCGGGCGTCCTCGGGCGCACAGATACGCAGTATTTT. This chain joins TRBV7-8 and TRBJ2-3; 9 nucleotides line up with TRBD2. V shed 4 bases and J 1 base; nucleotides not matched to a gene: 12. The CDR3 consists of 18 residues. Looked up from germline, CDR1 is SGHVS and CDR2 is FQNEAQ.

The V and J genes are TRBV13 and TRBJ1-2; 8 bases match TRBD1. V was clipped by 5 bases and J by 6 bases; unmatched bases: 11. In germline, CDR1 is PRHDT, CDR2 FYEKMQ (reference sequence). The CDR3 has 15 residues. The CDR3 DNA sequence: TGTGCCAGCAGCATCGGACAGGGTAGCAGGGATGGCTACACCTTC. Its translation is CASSIGQGSRDGYTF. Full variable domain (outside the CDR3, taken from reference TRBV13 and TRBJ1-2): AAGVIQSPRHLIKEKRETATLKCYPIPRHDTVYWYQQGPGQDPQFLISFYEKMQSDKGSIPDRFSAQQFSDYHSELNMSSLELGDSALYFCASSIGQGSRDGYTFGSGTRLTVV.

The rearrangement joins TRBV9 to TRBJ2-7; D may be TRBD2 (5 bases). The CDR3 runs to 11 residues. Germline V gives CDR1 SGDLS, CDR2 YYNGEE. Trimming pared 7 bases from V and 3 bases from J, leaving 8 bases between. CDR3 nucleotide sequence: TGTGCCAGCTCCCGGGGCTACGAGCAGTACTTC. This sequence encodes CASSRGYEQYF.

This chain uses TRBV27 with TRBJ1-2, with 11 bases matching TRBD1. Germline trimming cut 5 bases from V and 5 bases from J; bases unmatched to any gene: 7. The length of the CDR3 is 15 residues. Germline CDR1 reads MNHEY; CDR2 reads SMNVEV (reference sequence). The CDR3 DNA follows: TGTGCCAGCAGTCCCGGGACAGGGGGGTGGTATGGCTACACCTTC. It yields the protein CASSPGTGGWYGYTF.

The CDR3 sequence is CASSLSTGGFPRVTEAFF. The CDR3 DNA reads as TGTGCCAGCAGTTTGTCGACAGGAGGCTTTCCGAGAGTCACTGAAGCTTTCTTT. The chain has TRBV28 and TRBJ1-1; D is perhaps TRBD1 (6 bases). Germline V gene data show CDR1 as MDHEN and CDR2 as SYDVKM. CDR3 size: 18 residues. V was shortened by 3 bases and J by 4 bases, with 24 bases between the two germline ends.

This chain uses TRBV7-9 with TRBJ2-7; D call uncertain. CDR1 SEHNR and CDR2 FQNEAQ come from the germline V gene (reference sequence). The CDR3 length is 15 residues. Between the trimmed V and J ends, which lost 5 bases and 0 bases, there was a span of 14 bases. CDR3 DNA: TGTGCCAGCAGCCTCCTCCCCTCTAGCTCCTACGAGCAGTACTTC. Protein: CASSLLPSSSYEQYF.

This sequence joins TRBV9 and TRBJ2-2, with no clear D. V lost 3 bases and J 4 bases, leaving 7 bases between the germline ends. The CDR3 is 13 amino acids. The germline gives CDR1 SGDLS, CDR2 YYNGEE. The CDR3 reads CASSAGSTGELFF. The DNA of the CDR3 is TGTGCCAGCAGCGCCGGAAGCACCGGGGAGCTGTTTTTT.

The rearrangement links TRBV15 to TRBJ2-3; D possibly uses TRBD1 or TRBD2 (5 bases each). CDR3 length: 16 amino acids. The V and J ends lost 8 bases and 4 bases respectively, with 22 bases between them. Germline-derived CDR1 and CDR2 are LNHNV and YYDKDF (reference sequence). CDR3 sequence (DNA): TGTGCCACCGGACCAAGCCGGGACCTTCTGGCAGATACGCAGTATTTT. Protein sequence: CATGPSRDLLADTQYF.

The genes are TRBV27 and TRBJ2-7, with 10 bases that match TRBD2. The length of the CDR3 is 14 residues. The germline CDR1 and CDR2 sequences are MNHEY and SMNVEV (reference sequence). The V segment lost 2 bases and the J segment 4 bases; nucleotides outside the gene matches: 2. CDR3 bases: TGTGCCAGCAGTTTAGGGACTAGCGTTTACGAGCAGTACTTC. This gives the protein CASSLGTSVYEQYF.

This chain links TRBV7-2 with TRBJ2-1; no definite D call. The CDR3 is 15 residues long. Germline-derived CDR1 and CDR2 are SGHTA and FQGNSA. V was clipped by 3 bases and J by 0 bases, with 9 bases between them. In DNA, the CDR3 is TGTGCCAGCAGCTTCAGCTGGAGCTCCTACAATGAGCAGTTCTTC. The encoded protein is CASSFSWSSYNEQFF.

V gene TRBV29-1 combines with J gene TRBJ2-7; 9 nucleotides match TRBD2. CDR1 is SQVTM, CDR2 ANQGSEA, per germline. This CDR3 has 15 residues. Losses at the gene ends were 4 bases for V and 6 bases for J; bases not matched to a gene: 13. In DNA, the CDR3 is TGCAGCGTTGTTGGTTCGGCGGGAGGGAGCTCCGAGCAGTACTTC. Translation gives CSVVGSAGGSSEQYF.

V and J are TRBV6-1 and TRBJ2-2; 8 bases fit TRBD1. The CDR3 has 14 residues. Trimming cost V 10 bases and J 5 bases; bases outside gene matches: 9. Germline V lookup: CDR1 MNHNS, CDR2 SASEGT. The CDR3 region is CATPQGDWTGELFF. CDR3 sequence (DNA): TGTGCCACCCCACAGGGGGATTGGACCGGGGAGCTGTTTTTT.

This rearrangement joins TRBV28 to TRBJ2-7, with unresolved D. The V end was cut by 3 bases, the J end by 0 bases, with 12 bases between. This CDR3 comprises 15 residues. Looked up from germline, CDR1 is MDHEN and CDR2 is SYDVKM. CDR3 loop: CASSFTVLSSYEQYF. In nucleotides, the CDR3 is TGTGCCAGCAGTTTTACGGTCCTAAGCTCCTACGAGCAGTACTTC.

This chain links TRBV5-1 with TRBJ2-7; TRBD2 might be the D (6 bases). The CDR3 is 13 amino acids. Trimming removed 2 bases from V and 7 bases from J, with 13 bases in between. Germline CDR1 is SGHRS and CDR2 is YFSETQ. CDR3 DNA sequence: TGCGCCAGCAGCTTCGGCGGGGTGCGGGAGCAGTACTTC. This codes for CASSFGGVREQYF.

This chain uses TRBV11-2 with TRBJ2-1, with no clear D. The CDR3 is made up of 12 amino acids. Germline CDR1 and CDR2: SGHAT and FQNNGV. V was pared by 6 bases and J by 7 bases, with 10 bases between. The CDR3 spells CASSSVVNEQFF. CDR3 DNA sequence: TGTGCCAGCAGTTCCGTTGTAAATGAGCAGTTCTTC. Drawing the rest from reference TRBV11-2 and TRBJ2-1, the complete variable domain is EAGVAQSPRYKIIEKRQSVAFWCNPISGHATLYWYQQILGQGPKLLIQFQNNGVVDDSQLPKDRFSAERLKGVDSTLKIQPAKLEDSAVYLCASSSVVNEQFFGPGTRLTVL.

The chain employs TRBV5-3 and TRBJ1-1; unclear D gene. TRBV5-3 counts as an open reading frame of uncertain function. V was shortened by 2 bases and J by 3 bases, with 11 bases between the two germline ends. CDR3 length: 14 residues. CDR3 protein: CARSLSGNDTEAFF. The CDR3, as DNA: TGTGCCAGAAGCTTAAGTGGGAACGACACTGAAGCTTTCTTT.

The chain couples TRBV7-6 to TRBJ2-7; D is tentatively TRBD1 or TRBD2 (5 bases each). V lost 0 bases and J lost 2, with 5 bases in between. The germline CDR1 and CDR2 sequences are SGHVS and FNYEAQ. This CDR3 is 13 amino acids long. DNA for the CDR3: TGTGCCAGCAGCTTAGCGGGGGCCTACGAGCAGTACTTC. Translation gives CASSLAGAYEQYF.

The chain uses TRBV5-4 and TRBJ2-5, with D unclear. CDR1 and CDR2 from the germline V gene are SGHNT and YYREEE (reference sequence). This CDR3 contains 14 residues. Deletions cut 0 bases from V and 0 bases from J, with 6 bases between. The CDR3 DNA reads TGTGCCAGCAGCTTGGACGGCCACCAAGAGACCCAGTACTTC. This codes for CASSLDGHQETQYF.

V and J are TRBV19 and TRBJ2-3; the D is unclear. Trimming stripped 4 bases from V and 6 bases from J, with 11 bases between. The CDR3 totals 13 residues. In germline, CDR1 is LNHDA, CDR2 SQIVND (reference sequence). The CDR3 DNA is TGTGCCAGTAGTAAGGTCAACTTGGATACGCAGTATTTT. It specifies CASSKVNLDTQYF.

The CDR3, as DNA: TGTGCCAGCAGGCTAGCGGGAGCTAGCACAGATACGCAGTATTTT. It encodes CASRLAGASTDTQYF. The rearrangement uses TRBV28 and TRBJ2-3, with 10 positions matching TRBD2. V was clipped by 6 bases and J by 0 bases; unmatched bases: 3. Per the germline V gene, CDR1 is MDHEN and CDR2 is SYDVKM. This CDR3 spans 15 amino acids.